Below, 30 T cell receptor beta chains from the same sample are listed, as sequenced in a study of shared clonotypes between healthy human individuals. Sequencing used immunoSEQ multiplex PCR; TCRdb keeps in-frame clones, though not all of them. The data show 2,500,000 or so clones, 85% to 95% seen once. Sequencing used naive CD4+ T cells from PBMCs. Specified subset: CD45RA+ positively selected. Receptor source: a man between 18 and 35 years old in good health. Some clones in this sample may be carry-over from other donors' samples.

The V call is TRBV28, the J call TRBJ1-4; D unclear. V lost 8 bases to trimming and J lost 0 bases, with 10 bases between them. The CDR3 length is 14 residues. CDR1 and CDR2 (germline): MDHEN, SYDVKM. The CDR3: CASLDRTTNEKLFF. The CDR3 region has the DNA TGTGCCAGCTTAGATCGAACAACTAATGAAAAACTGTTTTTT.

J is TRBJ2-6 and V is TRBV28; D is ambiguous. Germline V gene data show CDR1 as MDHEN and CDR2 as SYDVKM. Trimming cost V 7 bases and J 0 bases, with 4 bases left between them. The CDR3 totals 13 residues. This CDR3 reads CASTSSGANVLTF. The CDR3 DNA follows: TGTGCCAGCACCTCCTCTGGGGCCAACGTCCTGACTTTC.

V is TRBV28 and J is TRBJ2-3; 7 nucleotides align to TRBD2. The CDR3 has 16 residues. Germline CDR1 and CDR2: MDHEN and SYDVKM. V dropped 3 bases and J dropped 0; count of bases not matched to a gene: 6. The CDR3: CASSLLGTTSTDTQYF. For the CDR3, the DNA is TGTGCCAGCAGTTTGCTCGGGACTACTAGCACAGATACGCAGTATTTT.

The chain joins TRBV5-1 to TRBJ2-7; possibly TRBD1 for D (5 bases). The CDR3 spans 15 residues. Germline V lookup: CDR1 SGHRS, CDR2 YFSETQ. Trimming left V 0 bases short and J 2 bases short, with 12 bases between. This CDR3 reads CASSLVGDSTYEQYF. As DNA, the CDR3 is TGCGCCAGCAGCTTGGTCGGCGACAGCACCTACGAGCAGTACTTC.

The CDR3, as DNA: TGTGCCAGCAGCTTGATGGCAGGGGGTCTGGGTGGCTACACCTTC. Translated: CASSLMAGGLGGYTF. The chain links TRBV5-5 to TRBJ1-2; 7 nucleotides agree with TRBD1. Trimming cost V 1 base and J 7 bases; bases outside gene matches: 10. The CDR3 consists of 15 residues. From germline, CDR1 is SGHKS and CDR2 YYEKEE (reference sequence).

This clone came up a few times. This chain uses TRBV30 with TRBJ1-1; 7 bases are shared with TRBD1. CDR3 length: 15 amino acids. Per the germline V gene, CDR1 is GTSNPN and CDR2 is SVGIG (reference sequence). V was pared by 2 bases and J by 1 base, with 7 bases of the junction left unmatched. CDR3 coding DNA: TGTGCCTGGAGTTTCCTCAGGACAGGGAACACTGAAGCTTTCTTT. Translating it yields CAWSFLRTGNTEAFF.

This clone was seen once. The rearrangement joins TRBV4-3 to TRBJ2-2; 7 bases are a match to TRBD2. In germline, CDR1 is LGHNA, CDR2 YSLEER. This CDR3 has 19 amino acids. Germline trimming cut 4 bases from V and 1 base from J; bases unmatched to any gene: 15. The CDR3 loop reads CASSPRRGSQIWNTGELFF. The CDR3 DNA follows: TGCGCCAGCAGCCCCCGTCGCGGGAGCCAAATCTGGAACACCGGGGAGCTGTTTTTT.

The sample holds one count of this clone. V usage is TRBV2 and J usage is TRBJ1-3, with D perhaps TRBD1 (6 bases). The germline CDR1 and CDR2 sequences are SNHLY and FYNNEI. The CDR3 has 12 amino acids. Trimming removed 7 bases at V and 4 bases at J, with 8 bases between. In DNA, the CDR3 is TGTGCCAGCACAGGGGCCGGAAACACCATATATTTT. Amino acid sequence: CASTGAGNTIYF. Full variable domain (missing parts from reference TRBV2 and TRBJ1-3): EPEVTQTPSHQVTQMGQEVILRCVPISNHLYFYWYRQILGQKVEFLVSFYNNEISEKSEIFDDQFSVERPDGSNFTLKIRSTKLEDSAMYFCASTGAGNTIYFGEGSWLTVV.

CDR3 amino acids: CASSWRTKSSYEQYF. CDR3 in DNA: TGTGCCAGCAGCTGGAGGACTAAGAGCTCCTACGAGCAGTACTTC. The chain joins TRBV13 to TRBJ2-7, with a weak D call TRBD2 (6 bases). CDR1 and CDR2 from the germline V gene are PRHDT and FYEKMQ (reference sequence). The CDR3 covers 15 residues. The V end lost 4 bases, the J end lost 0 bases, and 13 bases lay between the germline ends.

The V call is TRBV4-2, the J call TRBJ2-1; TRBD2 matches 7 bases. The junction had 7 bases not matched to a gene; V was cut back by 0 bases and J by 8 bases. The CDR3 totals 15 residues. Germline assignment: CDR1 LGHNA and CDR2 YNFKEQ. The CDR3 DNA is TGTGCCAGCAGCCAAGATAGGGAGGGAGGGGATGAGCAGTTCTTC. It encodes CASSQDREGGDEQFF.

The chain has TRBV12-5 and TRBJ2-3; TRBD1 matches at 12 bases. CDR1 is LGHNT and CDR2 is FRNRAP in the germline V gene. The ends lost 1 base at V and 6 bases at J; junction bases unmatched: 8. This CDR3 has 17 residues. The CDR3 reads CASGLGPGQGAADTQYF. DNA for the CDR3: TGTGCTAGTGGTTTGGGGCCGGGACAGGGGGCCGCGGATACGCAGTATTTT.

The V and J genes are TRBV4-3 and TRBJ2-7; possible D gene TRBD2, 6 bases. CDR1 and CDR2 (germline): LGHNA, YSLEER. The CDR3 runs to 13 residues. The germline V and J ends were trimmed by 0 bases and 3 bases, with 6 bases remaining between them. The CDR3 protein is CASSQDGSYEQYF. The CDR3 DNA reads TGCGCCAGCAGCCAAGACGGGAGCTACGAGCAGTACTTC.

The rearrangement joins TRBV5-1 to TRBJ1-1; 7 bases map to TRBD1. In germline, CDR1 is SGHRS, CDR2 YFSETQ. The CDR3 totals 15 residues. V was pared by 1 base and J by 5 bases, with 8 bases of the junction left unmatched. The CDR3 nucleotides read TGCGCCAGCAGCTTGACTACAGGGGAGGGGACTGAAGCTTTCTTT. This codes for CASSLTTGEGTEAFF.

With regard to this clone: In the same sample, other DNA sequences code for this CDR3. The J gene is TRBJ1-5, the V gene TRBV2; 7 positions agree with TRBD1. The CDR3 is 15 amino acids. V lost 0 bases and J lost 7; bases outside the gene matches: 6. Germline V CDR1 and CDR2: SNHLY, FYNNEI. The CDR3 nucleotides read TGTGCCAGCAGTGAAGCGCAGGGGGTTGGACAGCCCCAGCATTTT. Translation: CASSEAQGVGQPQHF.

This chain uses TRBV9 with TRBJ1-2; possibly TRBD1 for D (5 bases). Germline CDR1 is SGDLS and CDR2 is YYNGEE. CDR3 size: 14 residues. V was shortened by 7 bases and J by 4 bases, with 17 bases between the two germline ends. The CDR3 is CASPAPDSLYGYTF. In DNA, the CDR3 is TGTGCCAGCCCCGCCCCAGACAGCCTCTATGGCTACACCTTC.

The chain carries TRBV5-1 and TRBJ2-7; 12 bases agree with TRBD1. Losses at the gene ends were 4 bases for V and 3 bases for J; bases not matched to a gene: 8. The CDR3 has 16 amino acids. CDR1 is SGHRS, CDR2 YFSETQ, per germline. For the CDR3, the DNA is TGCGCCAGCAGCGCGAACCGGGACAGGGGGCTCTACGAGCAGTACTTC. This gives the protein CASSANRDRGLYEQYF.

The chain uses TRBV7-9 and TRBJ2-7, with 11 bases lining up with TRBD1. The V and J ends lost 1 base and 3 bases, in that order; junction bases with no gene match: 11. The CDR3 runs 18 residues. CDR1 SEHNR and CDR2 FQNEAQ come from the germline V gene (reference sequence). The CDR3 spells CASSLVGTGGPFLYEQYF. In DNA, the CDR3 is TGTGCCAGCAGCTTAGTGGGGACAGGGGGTCCATTTCTCTACGAGCAGTACTTC. The whole variable domain, filled in from reference TRBV7-9 and TRBJ2-7, reads DTGVSQNPRHKITKRGQNVTFRCDPISEHNRLYWYRQTLGQGPEFLTYFQNEAQLEKSRLLSDRFSAERPKGSFSTLEIQRTEQGDSAMYLCASSLVGTGGPFLYEQYFGPGTRLTVT.

The chain joins TRBV27 to TRBJ2-7; no definite D call. From germline, CDR1 is MNHEY and CDR2 SMNVEV (reference sequence). The V and J ends lost 7 bases and 5 bases respectively, with 6 bases between them. This CDR3 has 10 amino acids. This chain's CDR3 is CASMPDEQYF. The CDR3 nucleotides read TGTGCCAGCATGCCCGACGAGCAGTACTTC.

The chain uses TRBV18 and TRBJ1-2; D perhaps matches TRBD1 (6 bases). The CDR3 is made up of 16 amino acids. The germline V gene encodes CDR1 KGHSH and CDR2 LQKENI. Trimming cost V 4 bases and J 8 bases, with 23 bases left between them. CDR3 sequence: CASSRSADRRALGYTF. CDR3 DNA sequence: TGTGCCAGCTCACGCTCTGCGGACAGACGTGCGTTGGGCTACACCTTC.

CDR3 nucleotide sequence: TGCGCCAGCGCTCGAGACAGGTCGGCCTACGAGCAGTACTTC. This encodes CASARDRSAYEQYF. The rearrangement links TRBV5-1 to TRBJ2-7; TRBD1 might be the D (6 bases). Trimming removed 7 bases at V and 2 bases at J, with 16 bases between. The CDR3 extends over 14 amino acids. Germline CDR1 and CDR2: SGHRS and YFSETQ.

This chain links TRBV30 with TRBJ2-5; perhaps TRBD2 as D (5 bases). Matching the DNA end better, TRBJ2-7 makes the J call doubtful. The V gene's germline CDR1 is GTSNPN and CDR2 SVGIG (reference sequence). This CDR3 comprises 11 residues. The CDR3: CAWSRAGEQYF. The CDR3 coding sequence is TGTGCCTGGAGTAGGGCGGGCGAGCAGTACTTC.

Concerning this clone itself: In the same sample, other DNA sequences code for this CDR3. The chain couples TRBV5-1 to TRBJ1-4; TRBD1 might be the D (6 bases). Germline CDR1 and CDR2: SGHRS and YFSETQ. V shed 4 bases and J shed 4 bases, with 8 bases lying between them. CDR3 length: 13 residues. Here the CDR3 reads CASSTDSNEKLFF. CDR3 in DNA: TGCGCCAGCAGCACGGACAGTAATGAAAAACTGTTTTTT.

The chain links TRBV9 to TRBJ2-7, with 9 bases matching TRBD1. V shed 3 bases, J shed 2 bases, and the junction held 9 bases outside the gene matches. Germline CDR1 is SGDLS and CDR2 is YYNGEE. The CDR3 contains 16 residues. Here the CDR3 DNA reads TGTGCCAGCAGCGGAGACCGGGACAGGGCTACCTACGAGCAGTACTTC. This encodes CASSGDRDRATYEQYF.

The chain is built from TRBV2 and TRBJ2-5, with 7 bases aligning to TRBD1. The trim removed 6 bases at V and 2 bases at J, leaving 3 bases unmatched. Germline V CDR1 and CDR2: SNHLY, FYNNEI. This CDR3 region has 13 residues. CDR3 bases: TGTGCCAGCAGATTGGACAGGCAAGAGACCCAGTACTTC. This translates into CASRLDRQETQYF.

The chain couples TRBV7-2 to TRBJ2-7, with 11 nucleotides matching TRBD2. Germline trimming cut 6 bases from V and 2 bases from J; bases unmatched to any gene: 6. CDR3 size: 15 residues. Germline V gene data show CDR1 as SGHTA and CDR2 as FQGNSA. CDR3 sequence (DNA): TGTGCCAGCAGATTGCTAGCGGGAGGCCCCTACGAGCAGTACTTC. Translated, it gives CASRLLAGGPYEQYF.

The rearrangement uses TRBV10-3 and TRBJ1-4; 9 positions match TRBD1. CDR3 length: 14 residues. Looked up from germline, CDR1 is ENHRY and CDR2 is SYGVKD. Trimming at V came to 2 bases and at J to 8 bases, leaving 3 bases not matched to a gene. Here the CDR3 reads CAISEGTGREKLFF. In DNA, the CDR3 is TGTGCCATCAGTGAGGGGACAGGGCGGGAAAAACTGTTTTTT.

The chain is built from TRBV5-1 and TRBJ2-7, with 7 bases aligning to TRBD1. Per the germline V gene, CDR1 is SGHRS and CDR2 is YFSETQ. After removal of 3 bases from V and 6 bases from J, the junction contained 9 bases not matched to a gene. The CDR3 extends over 14 amino acids. CDR3 in amino acids: CASSSQGERVEQYF. CDR3 in DNA: TGCGCCAGCAGCTCTCAGGGGGAACGGGTCGAGCAGTACTTC.

The CDR3 reads CASSQDIWGRETQYF. CDR3 bases: TGCGCCAGCAGCCAAGATATATGGGGGCGGGAGACCCAGTACTTC. The chain carries TRBV4-1 and TRBJ2-5; the D gene is possibly TRBD1 (6 bases). CDR3 length: 15 residues. Germline values: CDR1 MGHRA, CDR2 YSYEKL. Trimming took 0 bases from V and 5 from J, leaving 13 bases between them.

The chain has TRBV6-1 and TRBJ2-7; 12 bases are shared with TRBD2. Germline CDR1 reads MNHNS; CDR2 reads SASEGT. V gave up 1 base and J gave up 6 bases; unmatched junction bases: 1. There are 14 residues in the CDR3. The CDR3 region has the DNA TGTGCCAGCAGTGAAGTGGGACTAGCGGGCGAGCAGTACTTC. Translating it yields CASSEVGLAGEQYF.

The rearrangement joins TRBV2 to TRBJ2-7, with 9 bases matching TRBD2. This CDR3 has 13 residues. V gave up 6 bases and J gave up 11 bases; unmatched junction bases: 11. Germline V gene sequence: CDR1 SNHLY, CDR2 FYNNEI. The chain's CDR3 is CASSRGLAIDEYF. CDR3 in DNA: TGTGCCAGCAGCCGGGGACTAGCTATTGATGAGTACTTC.